Sequencing of this T cell receptor beta chain was carried out in a study of blood T cells in healthy people across ages. Broader study findings: Age advanced and TCR beta diversity per million T cells fell, roughly linearly.

Remarks on this clonotype: Its specificity is unknown.

A second PCR, run for about 7 to 11 cycles, used a sample-barcoded 5' primer plus a J-beta primer mix. From the 5' RACE reads, TCRdb called clonotypes with MiXCR, one entry per CDR3 protein. The profile shows about 1.4 million distinct CDR3 sequences, 45% to 70% of them singletons. Germline V gives CDR1 SGHAT, CDR2 FQNNGV. The V end lost 4 bases, the J end lost 5 bases, and 5 bases lay between the germline ends. The CDR3 sequence is 12 residues long. The sequence came from a man aged 18 to 35 in good health. Specimen: blood. The V gene is TRBV11-2, the J gene TRBJ1-4; D uncertain. Here the CDR3 DNA reads TGTGCCAGCAGCTCCCAAAATGAAAAACTGTTTTTT. Protein product: CASSSQNEKLFF.